This TCR beta chain originates from a study of blood T cell repertoires in COVID-19. About the study: Samples representing acute and convalescent COVID-19 were sourced from the United States, Italy and Spain.

Original methodology: Reference gene primers were amplified, and this amplification served to estimate nucleated cell counts. The method was immunoSEQ multiplex PCR; TCRdb's version includes in-frame clones alone and lacks a portion of them. The V and J calls and the clone size are those of that table, but D and trimming were determined from the DNA. This table holds around 250,000 clones, roughly 80% found once. V was clipped by 1 base and J by 2 bases; unmatched bases: 0. The germline V gene encodes CDR1 LGHDT and CDR2 YNNKEL (reference sequence). This CDR3 is 14 amino acids long. Source material: peripheral blood. The V gene is TRBV3-1 (or the pseudogene TRBV3-2), the J gene TRBJ2-7, with TRBD2 identical over 9 bases. The source is a woman under 30 with acute or convalescent COVID-19. The chain's CDR3 is CASSQGGRAYEQYF. The CDR3 DNA follows: TGTGCCAGCAGCCAAGGCGGGAGGGCCTACGAGCAGTACTTC.